This passage covers 30 T cell receptor beta chains from one sample sequenced in a study of T cell responses to AZD1222 COVID-19 vaccine. Measured with immunoSEQ multiplex PCR; TCRdb has only the in-frame clones, and not every one. The table includes 120,000 or so clones, approximately 94% detected once. The sequencing used peripheral blood, collected 28 days after the second AZD1222 dose. These receptors were collected from an adult who received the AZD1222 COVID-19 vaccine.

This sequence joins TRBV5-1 and TRBJ1-3; D may be TRBD1 (6 bases). The CDR3 contains 15 residues. V gave up 4 bases and J gave up 2 bases, with 13 bases separating them. The germline CDR1 and CDR2 sequences are SGHRS and YFSETQ. CDR3 loop: CASSPKTGAGNTIYF. In DNA form, the CDR3 reads TGCGCCAGCAGCCCTAAGACAGGAGCTGGAAACACCATATATTTT.

Written as DNA, the CDR3 is TGTGCCAGCAGCTCGACAGGAACCGGGGAGCTGTTTTTT. Amino acids: CASSSTGTGELFF. The chain employs TRBV7-9 and TRBJ2-2; a weak D match, TRBD1 (6 bases). Germline V CDR1 and CDR2: SEHNR, FQNEAQ (reference sequence). The CDR3 consists of 13 residues. Trimming took 4 bases from V and 5 from J, leaving 8 bases between them.

This chain uses TRBV5-1 with TRBJ1-2; TRBD1 is a possible D gene (5 bases). Trimming pared 2 bases from V and 5 bases from J, leaving 10 bases between. CDR1 is SGHRS and CDR2 is YFSETQ in the germline V gene. The CDR3 is made up of 13 amino acids. The CDR3 spells CASSLDSLYGYTF. In DNA form, the CDR3 reads TGCGCCAGCAGCTTAGACAGTCTTTATGGCTACACCTTC.

The chain uses TRBV5-1 and TRBJ2-7; D is tentatively TRBD1 or TRBD2 (5 bases each). This CDR3 has 16 residues. V gave up 2 bases and J gave up 2 bases, with 17 bases separating them. Looked up from germline, CDR1 is SGHRS and CDR2 is YFSETQ. CDR3 DNA sequence: TGCGCCAGCAGCTTCACCTCCCTACGGGGCCCCTACGAGCAGTACTTC. Protein sequence: CASSFTSLRGPYEQYF.

The chain links TRBV7-9 to TRBJ1-6; D not resolved. The CDR3 sequence is 12 residues long. The germline CDR1 and CDR2 sequences are SEHNR and FQNEAQ (reference sequence). The V and J ends lost 3 bases and 6 bases respectively, with 3 bases between them. CDR3 nucleotide sequence: TGTGCCAGCAGCTTCCTTAATTCACCCCTCCACTTT. Translation gives CASSFLNSPLHF.

This chain links TRBV6-2 or TRBV6-3 with TRBJ2-7; a weak D match, TRBD2 (5 bases). This CDR3 comprises 15 residues. V was shortened by 4 bases and J by 2 bases, with 15 bases between the two germline ends. Per germline, CDR1 MNHEY and CDR2 SVGEGT. In nucleotides, the CDR3 is TGTGCCAGCAGTTCCATAGCGACCCAGACCTACGAGCAGTACTTC. Encoded protein: CASSSIATQTYEQYF.

The chain combines TRBV6-5 with TRBJ2-7, with 7 bases identical to TRBD2. This CDR3 spans 13 amino acids. Looked up from germline, CDR1 is MNHEY and CDR2 is SVGAGI. The trim removed 6 bases at V and 5 bases at J, leaving 7 bases unmatched. CDR3 sequence (DNA): TGTGCCAGCAGCCTTTTTGGGGGGGACGAGCAGTACTTC. Residues: CASSLFGGDEQYF.

The chain uses TRBV5-4 and TRBJ2-2; 11 positions match TRBD2. Germline trimming cut 4 bases from V and 4 bases from J; bases unmatched to any gene: 12. From germline, CDR1 is SGHNT and CDR2 YYREEE (reference sequence). This CDR3 is built from 18 residues. CDR3 loop: CASSPASLAGGGTGELFF. DNA for the CDR3: TGTGCCAGCAGCCCAGCCTCTCTAGCGGGAGGAGGCACCGGGGAGCTGTTTTTT.

The CDR3 region is CSVDGAGATDTQYF. As DNA, the CDR3 is TGCAGCGTTGATGGAGCGGGGGCAACAGATACGCAGTATTTT. This chain uses TRBV29-1 with TRBJ2-3, with TRBD2 identical over 8 bases. The CDR3 spans 14 residues. With 3 bases clipped from V and 3 bases from J, the junction kept 5 bases outside the gene matches. CDR1 and CDR2 (germline): SQVTM, ANQGSEA.

The chain couples TRBV6-1 to TRBJ2-1; possibly TRBD1 for D (5 bases). The CDR3 covers 16 residues. V lost 2 bases and J lost 9, with 20 bases in between. Germline V gene sequence: CDR1 MNHNS, CDR2 SASEGT. The CDR3 loop reads CASSEWGGSRDGEQFF. The CDR3, as DNA: TGTGCCAGCAGTGAATGGGGCGGAAGTAGGGATGGTGAGCAGTTCTTC.

This chain connects TRBV10-1 to TRBJ1-1, with no clear D. The germline V gene encodes CDR1 WNHNN and CDR2 SYGVQD (reference sequence). This CDR3 contains 16 residues. The ends were cut back, 5 bases at V and 0 bases at J, with 16 bases in the middle. The CDR3 DNA is TGCGCCAGCAGTCGGACCTTCGTTTCAATGAACACTGAAGCTTTCTTT. This encodes CASSRTFVSMNTEAFF.

The V and J genes are TRBV19 and TRBJ1-5; TRBD1 is a possible D gene (5 bases). CDR3 length: 17 amino acids. Germline V lookup: CDR1 LNHDA, CDR2 SQIVND (reference sequence). V was trimmed by 5 bases and J by 2 bases, leaving 19 bases between them. CDR3 amino acids: CASSWGRNEVGNQPQHF. The CDR3 DNA is TGTGCCAGTAGTTGGGGCAGGAACGAGGTGGGCAATCAGCCCCAGCATTTT.

This chain links TRBV28 with TRBJ1-5; unclear D gene. The CDR3 is 14 residues long. The germline V and J ends were trimmed by 8 bases and 7 bases, with 18 bases remaining between them. Germline CDR1 is MDHEN and CDR2 is SYDVKM. In nucleotides, the CDR3 is TGTGCCAGCTCTCTCCGGGGATTTAACCAGCCCCAGCATTTT. This encodes CASSLRGFNQPQHF.

The CDR3, as DNA: TGCGCCACCAAACCGGGACTAGCGGCCTACAATGAGCAGTTCTTC. Residues: CATKPGLAAYNEQFF. This sequence joins TRBV5-1 and TRBJ2-1; 11 bases are shared with TRBD2. The V gene's germline CDR1 is SGHRS and CDR2 YFSETQ. The V and J ends lost 9 bases and 2 bases, in that order; junction bases with no gene match: 7. CDR3 length: 15 amino acids.

This clone was detected a few times. The chain recombines TRBV15 with TRBJ1-2, with D possibly TRBD1 on 5 matching bases. CDR1 LNHNV and CDR2 YYDKDF come from the germline V gene (reference sequence). This CDR3 spans 11 amino acids. Trimming shortened V by 7 bases and J by 7 bases, and 10 bases separated the two germline ends. The CDR3 spells CATKGPGGYTF. In nucleotides, the CDR3 is TGTGCCACCAAGGGGCCCGGTGGCTACACCTTC.

There are a few counts of this clone. The chain is built from TRBV4-1 and TRBJ1-1, with a tentative D call TRBD1 (6 bases). Trimming stripped 1 base from V and 6 bases from J, with 15 bases between. Looked up from germline, CDR1 is MGHRA and CDR2 is YSYEKL. This CDR3 region has 15 residues. CDR3 DNA: TGCGCCAGCAGCCAAGGCGACAGGTCTACAGCTGAAGCTTTCTTT. Protein sequence: CASSQGDRSTAEAFF.

V usage is TRBV25-1 and J usage is TRBJ2-2; 8 nucleotides agree with TRBD1. This CDR3 has 17 residues. Germline assignment: CDR1 MGHDK and CDR2 SYGVNS. With V trimmed by 5 bases and J by 3 bases, 11 bases remained unmatched. CDR3 sequence (DNA): TGTGCCAGCAGTCCTCGTGGGAGACAGGGGCACACCGGGGAGCTGTTTTTT. It encodes CASSPRGRQGHTGELFF.

The CDR3 DNA reads TGCAGCGTTGAGGGGGGTCTCTTTTACAATGAGCAGTTCTTC. Amino acids: CSVEGGLFYNEQFF. V and J are TRBV29-1 and TRBJ2-1; possibly TRBD2 for D (6 bases). Germline values: CDR1 SQVTM, CDR2 ANQGSEA. Trimming stripped 3 bases from V and 4 bases from J, with 13 bases between. This CDR3 has 14 amino acids.

This clone has just one count. In nucleotides, the CDR3 is TGCGCCAGCAGCTTGATCGGGGACGGAAACACCATATATTTT. Translation gives CASSLIGDGNTIYF. The chain recombines TRBV5-1 with TRBJ1-3; a weak D match, TRBD1 (5 bases). Germline CDR1 and CDR2: SGHRS and YFSETQ. The length of the CDR3 is 14 residues. V was pared by 1 base and J by 4 bases, with 9 bases between.

The rearrangement uses TRBV15 and TRBJ1-5; D gene ambiguous. V was cut by 0 bases and J by 8 bases, with 14 bases left in between. This CDR3 is built from 15 residues. Germline-derived CDR1 and CDR2 are LNHNV and YYDKDF (reference sequence). CDR3 coding DNA: TGTGCCACCAGCAGAGATCCGGGATACCCCGAGCCCCAGCATTTT. As protein: CATSRDPGYPEPQHF.

This sequence joins TRBV29-1 and TRBJ1-1; TRBD1 aligns across 8 bases. This CDR3 has 15 residues. Germline loops: CDR1 SQVTM, CDR2 ANQGSEA. V lost 1 base and J lost 2; bases outside the gene matches: 6. The CDR3 nucleotides are TGCAGCGTTGAAGGGGTGACAGGGGCCAACACTGAAGCTTTCTTT. Amino acid sequence: CSVEGVTGANTEAFF.

The gene calls are TRBV5-6 and TRBJ1-1, with D uncertain. Trimming shortened V by 4 bases and J by 8 bases, and 18 bases separated the two germline ends. Per the germline V gene, CDR1 is SGHDT and CDR2 is YYEEEE. The CDR3 sequence is 14 residues long. In DNA form, the CDR3 reads TGTGCCAGCAGCCGCCGGGTCAGAAGGGTCGAAGCTTTCTTT. It encodes CASSRRVRRVEAFF.

The rearrangement links TRBV9 to TRBJ2-2; D unresolved. This CDR3 comprises 15 residues. CDR1 SGDLS and CDR2 YYNGEE come from the germline V gene. Trimming stripped 5 bases from V and 2 bases from J, with 13 bases between. The chain's CDR3 is CASRGPPSNTGELFF. CDR3 bases: TGTGCCAGCAGAGGCCCGCCATCCAACACCGGGGAGCTGTTTTTT.

This clone was observed a single time. V gene TRBV19 combines with J gene TRBJ1-1; D unclear. Germline CDR1 reads LNHDA; CDR2 reads SQIVND (reference sequence). CDR3 length: 14 amino acids. With 7 bases removed from V and 1 base from J, the gap between germline ends came to 13 bases. The CDR3 DNA sequence: TGTGCCAGTACCTTTGGGCGGGCGAACACTGAAGCTTTCTTT. This sequence encodes CASTFGRANTEAFF.

The chain uses TRBV28 and TRBJ1-2, with D uncertain. The CDR3 totals 12 residues. V was cut by 10 bases and J by 2 bases, with 11 bases left in between. CDR1 and CDR2 (germline): MDHEN, SYDVKM. DNA of the CDR3: TGTGCCACCTCGACGGCAAACTATGGCTACACCTTC. Its protein product is CATSTANYGYTF.

The chain links TRBV20-1 to TRBJ1-5; D remains unclear. Trimming took off 3 bases at V and 0 bases at J, with 3 bases between the two ends. The CDR3 extends over 12 amino acids. Germline V lookup: CDR1 DFQATT, CDR2 SNEGSKA (reference sequence). CDR3 sequence reads: CSASLSNQPQHF. CDR3 coding DNA: TGCAGTGCTAGTCTTAGCAATCAGCCCCAGCATTTT.

The CDR3 DNA sequence: TGTGCCAGCTCACCTACGGGCGCGGCAGTTTATAATGAAAAACTGTTTTTT. Translated, it gives CASSPTGAAVYNEKLFF. The chain uses TRBV18 and TRBJ1-4; unclear D gene. Germline V gives CDR1 KGHSH, CDR2 LQKENI. The CDR3 has 17 residues. V lost 3 bases and J lost 4, with 18 bases in between.

V gene TRBV2 combines with J gene TRBJ2-1; D call uncertain. Germline-derived CDR1 and CDR2 are SNHLY and FYNNEI. There are 11 residues in the CDR3. V was shortened by 10 bases and J by 7 bases, with 11 bases between the two germline ends. The CDR3 loop is CATSDHNEQFF. In DNA form, the CDR3 reads TGTGCCACCTCAGACCATAATGAGCAGTTCTTC.

The chain's CDR3 is CASSPAGFTDTQYF. The DNA of the CDR3 is TGTGCCAGCTCCCCCGCCGGATTCACAGATACGCAGTATTTT. The chain is built from TRBV18 and TRBJ2-3, with no clear D. CDR3 length equals 14 residues. The germline gives CDR1 KGHSH, CDR2 LQKENI. V lost 6 bases to trimming and J lost 2 bases, with 12 bases between them. Using reference TRBV18 and TRBJ2-3 for the parts outside the CDR3, the full variable domain is NAGVMQNPRHLVRRRGQEARLRCSPMKGHSHVYWYRQLPEEGLKFMVYLQKENIIDESGMPKERFSAEFPKEGPSILRIQQVVRGDSAAYFCASSPAGFTDTQYFGPGTRLTVL.

This rearrangement joins TRBV30 to TRBJ1-6; 7 bases are shared with TRBD1. CDR3 size: 14 residues. Germline loops: CDR1 GTSNPN, CDR2 SVGIG (reference sequence). The V and J ends lost 1 base and 6 bases, in that order; junction bases with no gene match: 3. The CDR3 sequence: CAWSAGQRNSPLHF. The CDR3 DNA follows: TGTGCCTGGAGTGCGGGACAGCGTAATTCACCCCTCCACTTT. Based on the CDR3 plus reference TRBV30 and TRBJ1-6, the full variable domain is SQTIHQWPATLVQPVGSPLSLECTVEGTSNPNLYWYRQAAGRGLQLLFYSVGIGQISSEVPQNLSASRPQDRQFILSSKKLLLSDSGFYLCAWSAGQRNSPLHFGNGTRLTVT.